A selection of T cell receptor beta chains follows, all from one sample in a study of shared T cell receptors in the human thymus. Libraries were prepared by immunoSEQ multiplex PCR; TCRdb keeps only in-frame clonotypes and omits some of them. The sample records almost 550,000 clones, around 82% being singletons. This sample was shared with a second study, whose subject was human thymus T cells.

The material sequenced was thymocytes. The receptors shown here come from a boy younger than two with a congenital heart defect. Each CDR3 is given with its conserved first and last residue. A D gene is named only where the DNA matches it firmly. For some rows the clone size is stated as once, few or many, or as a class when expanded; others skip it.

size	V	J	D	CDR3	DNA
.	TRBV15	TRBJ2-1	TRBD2	CATSRGGLALLDEQFF	TGTGCCACCAGCAGAGGCGGACTAGCCCTCTTGGATGAGCAGTTCTTC
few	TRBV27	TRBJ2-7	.	CASSLSRGAERDLNEQYF	TGTGCCAGCAGTTTATCCCGGGGAGCGGAGAGGGATCTAAACGAGCAGTACTTC
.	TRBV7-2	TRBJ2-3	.	CASSYGPGAGEATDTQYF	TGTGCCAGCAGCTATGGGCCAGGGGCGGGAGAGGCAACAGATACGCAGTATTTT
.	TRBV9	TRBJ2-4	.	CASSPGLRIVQYF	TGTGCCAGCAGCCCGGGACTCCGAATAGTTCAGTACTTC
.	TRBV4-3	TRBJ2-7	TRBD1	CASSRRQGAEAGDYEQYF	TGCGCCAGCAGCCGGAGACAGGGGGCGGAAGCGGGAGATTACGAGCAGTACTTC
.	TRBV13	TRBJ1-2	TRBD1	CASSSGQGLGYTF	TGTGCCAGCAGCTCGGGACAGGGCCTTGGCTACACCTTC
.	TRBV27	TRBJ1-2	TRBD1	CASRRGDSLNYGYTF	TGTGCCAGCCGTCGTGGGGACAGCCTTAACTATGGCTACACCTTC
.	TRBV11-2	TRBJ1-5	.	CASSLGGVKGGNQPQHF	TGTGCCAGCAGCCTAGGCGGCGTTAAAGGGGGCAATCAGCCCCAGCATTTT
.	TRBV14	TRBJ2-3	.	CASSHGQNSTDTQYF	TGTGCCAGCAGCCACGGACAGAATAGCACAGATACGCAGTATTTT
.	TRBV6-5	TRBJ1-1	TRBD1	CASRGTGNTEAFF	TGTGCCAGCAGGGGGACAGGGAACACTGAAGCTTTCTTT
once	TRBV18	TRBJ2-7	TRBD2	CASSPGQRGSYEQYF	TGTGCCAGCTCACCAGGCCAGCGGGGGTCCTACGAGCAGTACTTC
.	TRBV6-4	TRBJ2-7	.	CASKRPPSEYEQYF	TGTGCCAGCAAGCGGCCGCCATCCGAGTACGAGCAGTACTTC
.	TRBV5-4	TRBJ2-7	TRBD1	CASSFSGQGWIYEQYF	TGTGCCAGCAGCTTTAGCGGACAGGGATGGATCTACGAGCAGTACTTC
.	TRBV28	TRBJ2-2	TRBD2	CASRPGTSGTGELFF	TGTGCCAGCCGCCCCGGGACTAGCGGCACCGGGGAGCTGTTTTTT
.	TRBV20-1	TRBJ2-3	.	CGLGREDTQYF	TGCGGTCTAGGGAGAGAGGATACGCAGTATTTT
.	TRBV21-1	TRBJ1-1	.	CASTSGGPTEAFF	TGTGCCAGCACTAGCGGGGGACCCACTGAAGCTTTCTTT
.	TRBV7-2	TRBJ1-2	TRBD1	CASSHDRGEVDGYTF	TGTGCCAGCAGCCACGACAGGGGAGAGGTCGATGGCTACACCTTC
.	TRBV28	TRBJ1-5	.	CASSSGGGGAFRGPQHF	TGTGCCAGCAGTTCCGGGGGAGGGGGGGCGTTCCGAGGGCCCCAGCATTTT
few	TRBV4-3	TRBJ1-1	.	CASSSSGTEAFF	TGCGCCAGCAGCTCTTCCGGGACTGAAGCTTTCTTT
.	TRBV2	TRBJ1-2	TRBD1	CASRVPSGGAEGYTF	TGTGCCAGCAGAGTCCCGTCAGGGGGCGCTGAGGGCTACACCTTC
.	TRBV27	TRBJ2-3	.	CASSQADRSEGTQYF	TGTGCCAGCTCGCAGGCCGACCGATCCGAGGGTACGCAGTATTTT
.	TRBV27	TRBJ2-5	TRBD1	CASRLSGQGDQETQYF	TGTGCCAGCAGGCTTAGCGGACAGGGAGATCAAGAGACCCAGTACTTC